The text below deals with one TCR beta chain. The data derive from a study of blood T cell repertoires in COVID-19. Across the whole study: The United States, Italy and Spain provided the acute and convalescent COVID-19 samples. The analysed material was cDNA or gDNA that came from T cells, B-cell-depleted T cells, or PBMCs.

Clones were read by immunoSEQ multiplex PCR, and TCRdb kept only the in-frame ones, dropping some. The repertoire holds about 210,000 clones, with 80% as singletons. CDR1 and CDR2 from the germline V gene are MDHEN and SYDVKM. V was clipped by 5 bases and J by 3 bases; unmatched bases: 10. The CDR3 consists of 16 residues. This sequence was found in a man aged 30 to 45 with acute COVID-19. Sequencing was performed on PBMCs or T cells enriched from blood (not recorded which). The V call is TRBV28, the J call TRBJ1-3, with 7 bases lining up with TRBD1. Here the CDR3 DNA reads TGTGCCAGCAGTCCCTCCCACAGGGGAATTGGAAACACCATATATTTT. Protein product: CASSPSHRGIGNTIYF.